This T cell receptor (beta chain) was sequenced during a study of technical replicates of blood from a handful of donors (dated by TCRdb to 2017 to 2019). Library preparation employed the immunoSEQ multiplex PCR assay. This is the immuneACCESS table as TCRdb keeps it, with only in-frame sequences that have V and J called. A part of the clones is gone; compared with another copy, unresolved V genes explain less than half, and the rest is unexplained. The sample table records around 80,000 clones; roughly 98% of these occur just once. The top ten hold approximately 0.2% of the sample. From the germline V gene, CDR1 is SNHLY and CDR2 is FYNNEI. Trimming at the junction amounts to 2 bases on V and 0 bases on J, and the germline ends lie 9 bases apart. The CDR3 holds 15 amino acids from the cysteine to the phenylalanine. Here the CDR3 DNA is all that survives: 45 bases in frame from base 1. On this clone: Its target antigen remains unknown. Base quality data are lacking; no much larger clone is found one base away.

The rearrangement joined TRBV2 to TRBJ2-3; 5 matching bases give a weak D call of TRBD1. Sequenced material: T cells isolated from PBMCs. The receptor comes from a human donor in good health. The DNA sequence follows: TGTGCCAGCAGTGAAAAGGGGTCTAGCACAGATACGCAGTATTTT. Translated, this gives CASSEKGSSTDTQYF.